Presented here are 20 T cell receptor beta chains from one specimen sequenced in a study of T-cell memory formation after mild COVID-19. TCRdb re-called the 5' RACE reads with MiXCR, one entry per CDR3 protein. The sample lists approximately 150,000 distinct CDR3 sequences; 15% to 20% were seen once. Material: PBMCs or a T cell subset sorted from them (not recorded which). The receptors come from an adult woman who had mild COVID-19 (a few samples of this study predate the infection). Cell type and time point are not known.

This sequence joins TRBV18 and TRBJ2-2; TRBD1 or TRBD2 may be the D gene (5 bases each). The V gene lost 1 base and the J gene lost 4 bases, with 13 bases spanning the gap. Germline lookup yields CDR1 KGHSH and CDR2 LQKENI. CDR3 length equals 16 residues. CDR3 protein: CASSPLTIGTTGELFF. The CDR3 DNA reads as TGTGCCAGCTCACCACTGACGATCGGGACCACCGGGGAGCTGTTTTTT. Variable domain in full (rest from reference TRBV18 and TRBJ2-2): NAGVMQNPRHLVRRRGQEARLRCSPMKGHSHVYWYRQLPEEGLKFMVYLQKENIIDESGMPKERFSAEFPKEGPSILRIQQVVRGDSAAYFCASSPLTIGTTGELFFGEGSRLTVL.

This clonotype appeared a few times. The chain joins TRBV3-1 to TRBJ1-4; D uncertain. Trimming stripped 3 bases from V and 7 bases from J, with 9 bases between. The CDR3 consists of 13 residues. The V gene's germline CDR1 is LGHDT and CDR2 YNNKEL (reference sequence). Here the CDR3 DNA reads TGTGCCAGCAGCCAGAGATTGGGTGAAAAACTGTTTTTT. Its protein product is CASSQRLGEKLFF.

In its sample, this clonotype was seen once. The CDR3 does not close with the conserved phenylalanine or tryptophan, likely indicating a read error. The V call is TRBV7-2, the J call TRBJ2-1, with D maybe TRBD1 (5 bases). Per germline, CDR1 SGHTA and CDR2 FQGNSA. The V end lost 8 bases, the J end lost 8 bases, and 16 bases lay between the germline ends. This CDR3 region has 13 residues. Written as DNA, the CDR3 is TGTGCCAGCCGGGCAGGGATAGGGGATGAGCAGTTCTTG. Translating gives CASRAGIGDEQFL.

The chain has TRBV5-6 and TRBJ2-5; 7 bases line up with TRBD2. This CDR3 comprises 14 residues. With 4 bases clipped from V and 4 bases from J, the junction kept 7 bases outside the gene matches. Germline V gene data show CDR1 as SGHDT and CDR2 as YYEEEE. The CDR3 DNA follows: TGTGCCAGCAGCGCCGCGGGAGCCTCAGAGACCCAGTACTTC. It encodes CASSAAGASETQYF.

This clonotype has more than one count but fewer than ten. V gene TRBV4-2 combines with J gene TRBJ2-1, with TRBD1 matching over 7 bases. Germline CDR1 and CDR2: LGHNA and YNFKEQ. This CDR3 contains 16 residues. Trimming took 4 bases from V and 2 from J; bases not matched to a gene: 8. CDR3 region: CASSLQQGLAYNEQFF. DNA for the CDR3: TGTGCCAGCAGCCTCCAACAGGGGTTAGCCTACAATGAGCAGTTCTTC.

CDR3 loop: CASSLSTGARYGYTF. The CDR3, as DNA: TGTGCCAGCAGTTTAAGTACAGGGGCAAGATATGGCTACACCTTC. The chain has TRBV12-3 or TRBV12-4 and TRBJ1-2; 7 bases fit TRBD1. The CDR3 has 15 residues. V lost 2 bases to trimming and J lost 5 bases; unmatched junction nucleotides: 8.

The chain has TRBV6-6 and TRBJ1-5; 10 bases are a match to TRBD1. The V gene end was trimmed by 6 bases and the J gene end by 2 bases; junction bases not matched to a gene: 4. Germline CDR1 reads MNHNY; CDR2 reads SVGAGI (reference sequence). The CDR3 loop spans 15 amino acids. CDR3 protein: CASSSGTGGNQPQHF. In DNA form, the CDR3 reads TGTGCCAGCAGCTCTGGGACAGGGGGCAATCAGCCCCAGCATTTT.

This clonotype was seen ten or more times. The CDR3 sequence is CASRGQRGNSPLHF. The CDR3 nucleotides are TGTGCCAGCAGGGGTCAGCGGGGTAATTCACCCCTCCACTTT. The V gene is TRBV7-2, the J gene TRBJ1-6, with D unresolved. Deletions cut 6 bases from V and 6 bases from J, with 12 bases between. The CDR3 totals 14 residues. From germline, CDR1 is SGHTA and CDR2 FQGNSA.

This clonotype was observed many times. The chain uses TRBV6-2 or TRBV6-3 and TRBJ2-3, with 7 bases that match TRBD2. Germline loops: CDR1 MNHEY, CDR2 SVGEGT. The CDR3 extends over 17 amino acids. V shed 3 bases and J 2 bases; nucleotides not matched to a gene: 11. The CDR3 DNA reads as TGTGCCAGCAGTTATCGGGCTAGCGGAGCTCTCACAGATACGCAGTATTTT. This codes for CASSYRASGALTDTQYF.

CDR3 amino acids: CASATGPSTDTQYF. CDR3 nucleotides: TGTGCCAGCGCCACAGGGCCCAGCACAGATACGCAGTATTTT. This chain connects TRBV6-5 to TRBJ2-3, with D tentatively TRBD1 (6 bases). CDR3 length equals 14 residues. Germline CDR1 is MNHEY and CDR2 is SVGAGI. The V end was cut by 8 bases, the J end by 0 bases, with 12 bases between.

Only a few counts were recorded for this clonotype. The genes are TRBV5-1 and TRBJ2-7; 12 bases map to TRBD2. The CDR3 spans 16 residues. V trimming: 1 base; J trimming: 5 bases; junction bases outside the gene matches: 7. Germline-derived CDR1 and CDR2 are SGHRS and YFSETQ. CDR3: CASSLTRLAGDHEQYF. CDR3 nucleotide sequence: TGCGCCAGCAGCTTGACCCGACTAGCGGGAGATCACGAGCAGTACTTC.

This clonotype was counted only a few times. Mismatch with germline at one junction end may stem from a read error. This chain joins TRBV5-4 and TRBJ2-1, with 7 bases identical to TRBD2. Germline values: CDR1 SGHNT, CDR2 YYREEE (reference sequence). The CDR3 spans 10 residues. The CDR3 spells CVIPGREQVF. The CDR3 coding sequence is TGTGTAATTCCGGGGAGGGAGCAGGTCTTC.

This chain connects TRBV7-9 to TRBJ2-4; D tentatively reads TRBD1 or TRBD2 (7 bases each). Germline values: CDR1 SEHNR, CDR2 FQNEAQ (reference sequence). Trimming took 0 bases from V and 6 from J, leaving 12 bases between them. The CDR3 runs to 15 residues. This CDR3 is CASSLAPGGGNIQYF. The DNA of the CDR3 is TGTGCCAGCAGCTTAGCCCCAGGGGGGGGAAACATTCAGTACTTC.

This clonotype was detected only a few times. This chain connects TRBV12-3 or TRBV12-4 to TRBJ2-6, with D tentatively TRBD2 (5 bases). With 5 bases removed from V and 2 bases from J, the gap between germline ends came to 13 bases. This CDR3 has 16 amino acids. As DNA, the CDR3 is TGTGCCAGCAGTCTCACGGCCGGGACTGGGGCCAACGTCCTGACTTTC. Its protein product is CASSLTAGTGANVLTF.

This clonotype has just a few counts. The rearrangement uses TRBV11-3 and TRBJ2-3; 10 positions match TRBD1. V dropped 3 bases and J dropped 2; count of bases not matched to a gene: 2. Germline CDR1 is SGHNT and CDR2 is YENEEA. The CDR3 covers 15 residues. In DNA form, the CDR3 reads TGTGCCAGCAGCTTGGGACAGGGGCCCACAGATACGCAGTATTTT. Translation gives CASSLGQGPTDTQYF.

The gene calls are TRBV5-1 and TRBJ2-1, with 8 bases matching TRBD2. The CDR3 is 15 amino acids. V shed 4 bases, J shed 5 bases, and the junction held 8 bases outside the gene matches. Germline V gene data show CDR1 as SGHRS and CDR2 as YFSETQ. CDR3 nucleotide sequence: TGCGCCAGCAGCATTGGAGCGGGAGTAAACAATGAGCAGTTCTTC. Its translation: CASSIGAGVNNEQFF.

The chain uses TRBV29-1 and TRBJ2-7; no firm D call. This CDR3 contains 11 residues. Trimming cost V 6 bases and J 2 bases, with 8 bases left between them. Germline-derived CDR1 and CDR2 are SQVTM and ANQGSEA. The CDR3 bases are TGCAGCGTGGTGGGCCCCTACGAGCAGTACTTC. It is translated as CSVVGPYEQYF.

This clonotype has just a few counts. CDR3 sequence (DNA): TGCGCCAGCAGCCAAGATCGGAAAGGGTACAATGAGCAGTTCTTC. Protein: CASSQDRKGYNEQFF. The gene calls are TRBV4-3 and TRBJ2-1; the D is unclear. Trimming pared 0 bases from V and 4 bases from J, leaving 10 bases between. This CDR3 has 15 residues. Germline CDR1 LGHNA, CDR2 YSLEER.

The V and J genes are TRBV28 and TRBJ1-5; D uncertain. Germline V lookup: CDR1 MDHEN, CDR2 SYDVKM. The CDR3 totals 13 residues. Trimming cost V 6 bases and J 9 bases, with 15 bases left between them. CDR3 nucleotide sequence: TGTGCCAGCAGGGCAGCGCAAAAACGGCCCCAGCATTTT. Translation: CASRAAQKRPQHF.

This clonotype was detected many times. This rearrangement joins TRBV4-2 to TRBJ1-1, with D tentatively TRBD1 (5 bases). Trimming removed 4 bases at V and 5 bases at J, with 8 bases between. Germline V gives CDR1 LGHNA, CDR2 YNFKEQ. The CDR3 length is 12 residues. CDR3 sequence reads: CASSPWGTEAFF. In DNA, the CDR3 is TGTGCCAGCAGCCCGTGGGGGACTGAAGCTTTCTTT.